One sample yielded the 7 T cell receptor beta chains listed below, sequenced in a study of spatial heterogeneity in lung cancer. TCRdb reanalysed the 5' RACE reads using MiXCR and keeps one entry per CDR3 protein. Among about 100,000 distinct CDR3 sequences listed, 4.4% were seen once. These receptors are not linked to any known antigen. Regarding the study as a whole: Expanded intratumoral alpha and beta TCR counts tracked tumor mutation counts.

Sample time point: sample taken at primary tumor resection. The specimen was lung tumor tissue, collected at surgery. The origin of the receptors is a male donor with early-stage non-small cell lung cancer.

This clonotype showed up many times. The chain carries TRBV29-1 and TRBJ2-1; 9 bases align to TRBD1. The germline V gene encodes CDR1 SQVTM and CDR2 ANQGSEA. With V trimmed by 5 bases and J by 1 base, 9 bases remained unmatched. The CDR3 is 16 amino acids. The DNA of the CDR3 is TGCAGCGTTTGGACAGGGGAGGGGGTTTCCTACAATGAGCAGTTCTTC. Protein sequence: CSVWTGEGVSYNEQFF.

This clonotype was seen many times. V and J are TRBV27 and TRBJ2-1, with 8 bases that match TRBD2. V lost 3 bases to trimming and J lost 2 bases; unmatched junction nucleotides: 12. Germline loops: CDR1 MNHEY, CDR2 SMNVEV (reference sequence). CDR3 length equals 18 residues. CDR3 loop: CASSFVAFSGVTYNEQFF. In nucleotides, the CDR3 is TGTGCCAGCAGTTTTGTCGCCTTTAGCGGGGTAACCTACAATGAGCAGTTCTTC.

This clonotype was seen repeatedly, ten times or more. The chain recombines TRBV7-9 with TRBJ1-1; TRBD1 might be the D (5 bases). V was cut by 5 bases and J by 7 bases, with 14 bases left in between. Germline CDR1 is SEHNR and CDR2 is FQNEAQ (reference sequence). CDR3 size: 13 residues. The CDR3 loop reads CASSHIRDFEAFF. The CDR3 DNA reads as TGTGCCAGCAGCCACATCAGGGATTTTGAAGCTTTCTTT.

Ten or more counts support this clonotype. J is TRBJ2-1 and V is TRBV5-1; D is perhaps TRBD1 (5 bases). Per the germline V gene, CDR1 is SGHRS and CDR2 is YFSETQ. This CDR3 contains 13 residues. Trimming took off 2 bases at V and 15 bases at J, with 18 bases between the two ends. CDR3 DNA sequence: TGCGCCAGCAGCTTAGGGGCCTTCCCAGGGTGGTTCTTC. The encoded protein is CASSLGAFPGWFF.

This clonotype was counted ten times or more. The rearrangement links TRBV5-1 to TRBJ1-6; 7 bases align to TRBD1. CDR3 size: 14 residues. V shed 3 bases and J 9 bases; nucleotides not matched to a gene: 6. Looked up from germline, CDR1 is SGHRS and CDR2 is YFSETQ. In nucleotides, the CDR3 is TGCGCCAGCAGCTGGGACAGTTCCTTTTCACCCCTCCACTTT. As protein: CASSWDSSFSPLHF.

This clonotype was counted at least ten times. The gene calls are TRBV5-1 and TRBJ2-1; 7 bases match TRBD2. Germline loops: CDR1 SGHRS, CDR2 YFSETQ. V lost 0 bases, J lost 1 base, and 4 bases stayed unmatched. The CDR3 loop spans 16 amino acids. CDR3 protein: CASSLGGSGSYNEQFF. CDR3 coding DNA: TGCGCCAGCAGCTTGGGCGGGAGCGGTTCCTACAATGAGCAGTTCTTC.

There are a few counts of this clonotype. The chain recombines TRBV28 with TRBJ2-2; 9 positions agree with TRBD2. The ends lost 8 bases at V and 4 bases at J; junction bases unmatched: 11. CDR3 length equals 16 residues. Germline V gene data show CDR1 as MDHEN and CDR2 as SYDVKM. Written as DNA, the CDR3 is TGTGCCAGCCACGGACTAGCGAGCCTTACCACCGGGGAGCTGTTTTTT. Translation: CASHGLASLTTGELFF.